Below, 11 T cell receptor beta chains from the same sample are listed, as sequenced in a study of T cells in Graves' hyperthyroidism and ophthalmopathy. RNA transcripts gave rise to amplified TCR beta CDR3 regions. HTBI primers were used for first-round RT-PCR of the TCR CDR3. TCRdb used MiXCR to reprocess the multiplex PCR reads, holding one entry per CDR3 protein. Among hundreds of thousands of distinct CDR3 sequences listed, around 15% were seen once. Sequencing was performed on blood. These receptors all come from a woman younger than 45 with Graves' hyperthyroidism.

The chain couples TRBV5-6 to TRBJ2-7; TRBD1 aligns across 9 bases. V lost 4 bases to trimming and J lost 3 bases; unmatched junction nucleotides: 8. The CDR3 is 15 residues long. Germline CDR1 reads SGHDT; CDR2 reads YYEEEE. The CDR3 DNA reads as TGTGCCAGCAGCCTACCCCGGGACAGGGTCTACGAGCAGTACTTC. This encodes CASSLPRDRVYEQYF. Complete variable domain (other parts from reference TRBV5-6 and TRBJ2-7): DAGVTQSPTHLIKTRGQQVTLRCSPKSGHDTVSWYQQALGQGPQFIFQYYEEEERQRGNFPDRFSGHQFPNYSSELNVNALLLGDSALYLCASSLPRDRVYEQYFGPGTRLTVT.

This chain links TRBV24-1 with TRBJ2-3, with D unresolved. The CDR3 totals 13 residues. The V and J ends lost 3 bases and 6 bases respectively, with 9 bases between them. Germline V gene sequence: CDR1 KGHDR, CDR2 SFDVKD. The CDR3 sequence: CATSDPTRDTQYF. In DNA, the CDR3 is TGTGCCACCAGTGATCCCACCAGGGATACGCAGTATTTT.

There are a few counts of this clonotype. The V call is TRBV19, the J call TRBJ1-2; the match to TRBD1 covers 10 bases. Germline values: CDR1 LNHDA, CDR2 SQIVND (reference sequence). The CDR3 consists of 15 residues. The V and J ends lost 5 bases and 4 bases, in that order; junction bases with no gene match: 7. CDR3 in amino acids: CASSSRTGGIYGYTF. CDR3 bases: TGTGCCAGTAGTTCTCGGACAGGGGGTATCTATGGCTACACCTTC.

The V call is TRBV6-1, the J call TRBJ1-5; D perhaps matches TRBD1 (5 bases). Deletions cut 6 bases from V and 5 bases from J, with 17 bases between. Germline V gene data show CDR1 as MNHNS and CDR2 as SASEGT. CDR3 size: 15 residues. The DNA for the CDR3 is TGTGCCAGCAGCCCGGATTCAGGGAGAGATCAGCCCCAGCATTTT. Its translation: CASSPDSGRDQPQHF.

This clonotype has at least ten counts. The chain joins TRBV7-2 to TRBJ1-1; 7 bases agree with TRBD1. There are 14 residues in the CDR3. Germline loops: CDR1 SGHTA, CDR2 FQGNSA. J lost 5 bases, V lost 4 bases, and 7 bases had no gene match. The CDR3: CASSYTTGETEAFF. The CDR3 nucleotides are TGTGCCAGCAGCTATACAACAGGGGAGACTGAAGCTTTCTTT.

This clonotype was detected ten times or more. The chain employs TRBV7-9 and TRBJ1-1; TRBD1 matches 8 bases. Germline lookup yields CDR1 SEHNR and CDR2 FQNEAQ (reference sequence). J was trimmed by 8 bases and V by 5 bases; bases with no gene match: 4. The CDR3 sequence is 12 residues long. Written as DNA, the CDR3 is TGTGCCAGCAGCCAAAGGGACAGGGAAGCTTTCTTT. It codes for CASSQRDREAFF.

In its sample, this clonotype was seen a few times. The rearrangement joins TRBV5-1 to TRBJ2-7; D gene ambiguous. Germline V gene lookup returns CDR1 SGHRS and CDR2 YFSETQ. This CDR3 has 12 residues. V lost 0 bases, J lost 6 bases, and 7 bases lay in between. Written as DNA, the CDR3 is TGCGCCAGCAGCTTGGAATCTGTCGAGCAGTACTTC. This sequence encodes CASSLESVEQYF.

The rearrangement uses TRBV7-2 and TRBJ1-2; D gene ambiguous. Trimming removed 4 bases at V and 11 bases at J, with 14 bases between. Per germline, CDR1 SGHTA and CDR2 FQGNSA. The CDR3 sequence is 12 residues long. The CDR3 coding sequence is TGTGCCAGCAGCTACCACCTTAGGGATTACACCTTC. The encoded protein is CASSYHLRDYTF.

The rearrangement joins TRBV5-1 to TRBJ2-7; 8 bases agree with TRBD1. The junction had 9 bases not matched to a gene; V was cut back by 4 bases and J by 0 bases. Germline V gene sequence: CDR1 SGHRS, CDR2 YFSETQ. The CDR3 extends over 16 amino acids. CDR3 bases: TGCGCCAGCAGCCCGGGACAGGTCTTGAGCTCCTACGAGCAGTACTTC. Its protein product is CASSPGQVLSSYEQYF. The full variable domain, completed using reference TRBV5-1 and TRBJ2-7, is KAGVTQTPRYLIKTRGQQVTLSCSPISGHRSVSWYQQTPGQGLQFLFEYFSETQRNKGNFPGRFSGRQFSNSRSEMNVSTLELGDSALYLCASSPGQVLSSYEQYFGPGTRLTVT.

This clonotype was picked up a small number of times. At one of its ends the junction is not consistent with the germline gene, which may arise from a read error. The chain links TRBV7-7 to TRBJ2-1; weak D call: TRBD2 (6 bases). The length of the CDR3 is 14 residues. From germline, CDR1 is SSHAT and CDR2 FNYEAQ (reference sequence). This CDR3 reads CASSLAGSINEQFF. CDR3 sequence (DNA): TGTGCTAGCAGCTTGGCCGGGAGTATCAATGAGCAGTTCTTC.

In its sample, this clonotype was seen a few times. The V and J genes are TRBV6-1 and TRBJ1-2; no clear D. V was cut by 7 bases and J by 7 bases, with 10 bases left in between. Germline V CDR1 and CDR2: MNHNS, SASEGT. The CDR3 extends over 11 amino acids. In DNA form, the CDR3 reads TGTGCCAGCACCGCAGGTGGTGGCTACACCTTC. This encodes CASTAGGGYTF.